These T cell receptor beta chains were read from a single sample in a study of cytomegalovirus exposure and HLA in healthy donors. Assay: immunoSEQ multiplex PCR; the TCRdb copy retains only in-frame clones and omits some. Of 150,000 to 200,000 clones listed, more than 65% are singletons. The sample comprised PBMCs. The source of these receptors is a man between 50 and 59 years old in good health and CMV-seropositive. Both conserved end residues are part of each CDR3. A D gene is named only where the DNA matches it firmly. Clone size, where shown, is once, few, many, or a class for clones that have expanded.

TGCGCCAGCAGCCCCACAGGGGGCAGCAATCAGCCCCAGCATTTT,CASSPTGGSNQPQHF,NA,TRBJ1-5,15,TRBD1,TRBV4-1
TGTGCCAGCAGCCGGACAGGGTTAGGCACTGAAGCTTTCTTT,CASSRTGLGTEAFF,NA,TRBJ1-1,14,TRBD1,TRBV6-1
TGTGCCAGCAGCCCGCGGGGGCTCGAGCAGTACTTC,CASSPRGLEQYF,once,TRBJ2-7,12,NA,TRBV7-9
TGTGCCAGCAGTGAAGCGCCCCAGACAGGGAAAAAACTGTTTTTT,CASSEAPQTGKKLFF,NA,TRBJ1-4,15,TRBD1,TRBV2
TGTGCCAGCAGCGCAGCGGCCCGGACAGGGGCAAACAATGAGCAGTTCTTC,CASSAAARTGANNEQFF,NA,TRBJ2-1,17,TRBD1,TRBV7-3
TGTGCCAGCAGCTTAAGTCCGGGAACAGCTAACTATGGCTACACCTTC,CASSLSPGTANYGYTF,NA,TRBJ1-2,16,NA,TRBV7-2
TGTGCCAGCAGCCAAGTTCAAGGGGTGGCCGGGGAGCTGTTTTTT,CASSQVQGVAGELFF,NA,TRBJ2-2,15,NA,TRBV14
TGTGCCAGCGGGACAGGGTCCTACGAGCAGTACTTC,CASGTGSYEQYF,NA,TRBJ2-7,12,TRBD1,TRBV28
TGTGCCAGCAGTTATACAGGGGTCTCCTATAATTCACCCCTCCACTTT,CASSYTGVSYNSPLHF,NA,TRBJ1-6,16,TRBD1,TRBV6-5
TGTGCCAGTAGCCGAGGGGGGACAGGGGGCACTGAAGCTTTCTTT,CASSRGGTGGTEAFF,NA,TRBJ1-1,15,TRBD1,TRBV19
TGTGCCAGCAGTTTCCCCGGAGCCTACAATGAGCAGTTCTTC,CASSFPGAYNEQFF,NA,TRBJ2-1,14,NA,TRBV27
TGTGCCAGTAGTATTTGGGGCTCACCCCTCCACTTT,CASSIWGSPLHF,NA,TRBJ1-6,12,NA,TRBV19
TGTGCCAGCAGCTTGTTAGCCAGCTCCTACAATGAGCAGTTCTTC,CASSLLASSYNEQFF,few,TRBJ2-1,15,NA,TRBV5-6
TGTGCCAGCAGCTCTTTAATGAACACTGAAGCTTTCTTT,CASSSLMNTEAFF,once,TRBJ1-1,13,NA,TRBV5-4
TGCGCCAGCAGCCATGTTAGCTCTGGAAACACCATATATTTT,CASSHVSSGNTIYF,NA,TRBJ1-3,14,NA,TRBV4-1
TGTGCCAGCCAGGACAGGGACCCTCCTAACACCGGGGAGCTGTTTTTT,CASQDRDPPNTGELFF,few,TRBJ2-2,16,TRBD1,TRBV27
TGTGCCAGCAGCCAAGAAACGAGGGAGGTTAACTATGGCTACACCTTC,CASSQETREVNYGYTF,NA,TRBJ1-2,16,NA,TRBV4-2